This entry describes one T cell receptor (beta chain). The data belong to a study of shared clonotypes between healthy human individuals. The split of CD4+ cells yielded CD45RA+ naive and CD45RA-negative memory subsets. Assay runs were performed at deep level. This table comes from immunoSEQ multiplex PCR, and its TCRdb copy is limited to in-frame clones, with some not included. The table has 2,500,000 or so clones, approximately 94% seen once. The germline gives CDR1 SGHTA, CDR2 FQGNSA. The CDR3 runs 15 residues. V shed 1 base and J shed 3 bases, with 9 bases lying between them. Sequenced material: naive CD4+ T cells from PBMCs. The subset is: CD45RA+ positively selected. This TCR was recovered from a man aged 18 to 35 in good health. Some clones in this sample may be carry-over from other donors' samples. This sequence joins TRBV7-2 and TRBJ2-2; no clear D gene. The CDR3 region is CASSLGRADTGELFF. In DNA form, the CDR3 reads TGTGCCAGCAGCTTAGGCCGAGCCGACACCGGGGAGCTGTTTTTT. Combining the CDR3 with reference TRBV7-2 and TRBJ2-2 gives the whole variable domain GAGVSQSPSNKVTEKGKDVELRCDPISGHTALYWYRQSLGQGLEFLIYFQGNSAPDKSGLPSDRFSAERTGGSVSTLTIQRTQQEDSAVYLCASSLGRADTGELFFGEGSRLTVL.